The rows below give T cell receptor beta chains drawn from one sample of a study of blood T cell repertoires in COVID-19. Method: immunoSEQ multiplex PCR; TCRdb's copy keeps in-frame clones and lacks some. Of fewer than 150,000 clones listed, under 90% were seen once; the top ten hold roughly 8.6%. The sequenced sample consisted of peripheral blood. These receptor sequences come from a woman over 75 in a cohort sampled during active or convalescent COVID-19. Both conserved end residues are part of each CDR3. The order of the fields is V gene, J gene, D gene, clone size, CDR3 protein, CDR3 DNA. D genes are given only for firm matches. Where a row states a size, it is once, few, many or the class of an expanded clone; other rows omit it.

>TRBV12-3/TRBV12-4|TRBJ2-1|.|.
CASSYLNEQFF
TGTGCCAGCAGCTACCTCAATGAGCAGTTCTTC
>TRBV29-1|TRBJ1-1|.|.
CSVDRNTEAFF
TGCAGCGTTGATCGGAACACTGAAGCTTTCTTT
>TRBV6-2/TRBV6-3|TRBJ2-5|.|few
CASSWGSGGETQYF
TGTGCCAGCAGTTGGGGCTCAGGGGGGGAGACCCAGTACTTC
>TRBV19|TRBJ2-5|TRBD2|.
CASRRLATETQYF
TGTGCCAGTAGACGACTAGCGACCGAGACCCAGTACTTC
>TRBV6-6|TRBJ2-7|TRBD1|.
CASSSAGQGSYEQYF
TGTGCCAGCAGTTCCGCGGGACAGGGCTCTTACGAGCAGTACTTC
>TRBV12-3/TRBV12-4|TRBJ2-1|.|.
CASSYTYNEQFF
TGTGCCAGCAGTTACACCTACAATGAGCAGTTCTTC
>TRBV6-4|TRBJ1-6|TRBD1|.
CASRAGTGENSPLHF
TGTGCCAGCAGGGCCGGGACAGGGGAGAATTCACCCCTCCACTTT
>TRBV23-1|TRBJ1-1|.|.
CASNPVPGGTEAFF
TGCGCCAGCAACCCCGTTCCGGGGGGCACTGAAGCTTTCTTT
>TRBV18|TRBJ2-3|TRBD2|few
CASSQDLAGGPDTQYF
TGTGCCAGCTCACAGGATCTAGCGGGGGGGCCAGATACGCAGTATTTT
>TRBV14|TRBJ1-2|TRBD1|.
CASSLTGGRPYGYTF
TGTGCCAGCAGCTTGACAGGGGGTCGGCCCTATGGCTACACCTTC
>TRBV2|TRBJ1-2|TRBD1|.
CASASTGTGYDTF
TGTGCCAGCGCTTCAACCGGGACAGGGTATGACACCTTC
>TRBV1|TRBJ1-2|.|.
CTSSQIALGTVLYGYTF
TGCACCAGCAGCCAAATCGCCTTAGGGACAGTCCTCTATGGCTACACCTTC
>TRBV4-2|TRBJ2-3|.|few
CASSPRRGAGFDTDTQYF
TGTGCCAGCAGCCCAAGAAGGGGTGCGGGGTTTGACACAGATACGCAGTATTTT
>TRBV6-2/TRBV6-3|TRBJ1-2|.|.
CASSDLHQGGSGYTF
TGTGCCAGCAGTGACTTACATCAGGGCGGCAGTGGCTACACCTTC
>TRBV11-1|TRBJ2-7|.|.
CASSLETLHRANEQYF
TGTGCCAGCAGCTTAGAGACTCTCCACAGGGCCAACGAGCAGTACTTC